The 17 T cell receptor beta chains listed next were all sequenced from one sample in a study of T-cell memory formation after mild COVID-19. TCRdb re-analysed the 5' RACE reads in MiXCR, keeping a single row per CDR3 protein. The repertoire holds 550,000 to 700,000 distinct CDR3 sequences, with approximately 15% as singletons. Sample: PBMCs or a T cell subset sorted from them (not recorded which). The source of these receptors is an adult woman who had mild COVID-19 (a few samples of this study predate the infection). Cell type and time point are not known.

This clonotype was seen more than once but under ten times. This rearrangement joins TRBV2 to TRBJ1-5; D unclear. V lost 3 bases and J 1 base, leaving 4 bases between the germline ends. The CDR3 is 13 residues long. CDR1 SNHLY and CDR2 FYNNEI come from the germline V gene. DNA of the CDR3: TGTGCCAGCAGTGACTACAGCAATCAGCCCCAGCATTTT. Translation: CASSDYSNQPQHF. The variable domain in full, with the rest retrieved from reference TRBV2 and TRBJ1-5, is EPEVTQTPSHQVTQMGQEVILRCVPISNHLYFYWYRQILGQKVEFLVSFYNNEISEKSEIFDDQFSVERPDGSNFTLKIRSTKLEDSAMYFCASSDYSNQPQHFGDGTRLSIL.

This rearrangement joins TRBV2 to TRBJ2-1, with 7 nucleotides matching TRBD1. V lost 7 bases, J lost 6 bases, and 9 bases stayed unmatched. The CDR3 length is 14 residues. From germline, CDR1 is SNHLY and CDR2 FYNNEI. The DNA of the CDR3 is TGTGCCAGCAAACGGGAAGGGGGCTCCAATGAGCAGTTCTTC. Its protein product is CASKREGGSNEQFF. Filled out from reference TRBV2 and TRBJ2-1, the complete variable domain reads EPEVTQTPSHQVTQMGQEVILRCVPISNHLYFYWYRQILGQKVEFLVSFYNNEISEKSEIFDDQFSVERPDGSNFTLKIRSTKLEDSAMYFCASKREGGSNEQFFGPGTRLTVL.

In DNA, the CDR3 is TGTGCCAGCAGCCCCGGGAGAGCTGGAAACACCATATATTTT. As protein: CASSPGRAGNTIYF. The rearrangement links TRBV12-3 or TRBV12-4 to TRBJ1-3; D gene uncertain. CDR3 size: 14 residues. V shed 6 bases and J shed 2 bases, with 11 bases lying between them.

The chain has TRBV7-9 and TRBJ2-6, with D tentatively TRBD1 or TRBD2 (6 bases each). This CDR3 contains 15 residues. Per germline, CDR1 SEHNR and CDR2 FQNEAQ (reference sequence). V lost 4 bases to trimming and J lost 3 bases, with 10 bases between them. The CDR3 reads CASSSGGLGANVLTF. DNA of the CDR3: TGTGCCAGCAGCTCTGGGGGGCTTGGGGCCAACGTCCTGACTTTC.

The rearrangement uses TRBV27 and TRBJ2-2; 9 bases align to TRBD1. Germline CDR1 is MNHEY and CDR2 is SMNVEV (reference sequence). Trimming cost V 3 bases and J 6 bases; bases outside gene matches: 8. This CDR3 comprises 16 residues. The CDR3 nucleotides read TGTGCCAGCAGTTTCTCCGGGACAGGGATGGCCGGGGAGCTGTTTTTT. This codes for CASSFSGTGMAGELFF.

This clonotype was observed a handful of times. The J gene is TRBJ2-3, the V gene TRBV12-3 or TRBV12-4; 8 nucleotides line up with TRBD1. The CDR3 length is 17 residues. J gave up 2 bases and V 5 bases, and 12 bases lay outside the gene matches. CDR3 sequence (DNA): TGTGCCAGCAGTCCGGGGGTAGCAGGGGGCACCACAGATACGCAGTATTTT. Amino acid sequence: CASSPGVAGGTTDTQYF.

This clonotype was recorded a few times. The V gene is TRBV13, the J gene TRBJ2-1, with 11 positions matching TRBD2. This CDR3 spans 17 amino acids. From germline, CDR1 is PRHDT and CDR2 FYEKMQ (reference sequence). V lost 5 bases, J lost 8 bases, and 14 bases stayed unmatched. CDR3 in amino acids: CASSRGYPGLAVDEQFF. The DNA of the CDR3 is TGTGCCAGCAGCCGAGGATATCCGGGACTAGCGGTCGATGAGCAGTTCTTC. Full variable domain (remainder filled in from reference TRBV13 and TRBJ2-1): AAGVIQSPRHLIKEKRETATLKCYPIPRHDTVYWYQQGPGQDPQFLISFYEKMQSDKGSIPDRFSAQQFSDYHSELNMSSLELGDSALYFCASSRGYPGLAVDEQFFGPGTRLTVL.

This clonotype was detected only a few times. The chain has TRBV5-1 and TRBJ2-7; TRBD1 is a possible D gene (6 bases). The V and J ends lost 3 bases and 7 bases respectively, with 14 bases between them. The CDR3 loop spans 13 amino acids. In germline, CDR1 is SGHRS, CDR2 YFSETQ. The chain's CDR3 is CASSSLQGREQYF. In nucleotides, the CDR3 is TGCGCCAGCAGCTCGCTACAGGGAAGGGAGCAGTACTTC.

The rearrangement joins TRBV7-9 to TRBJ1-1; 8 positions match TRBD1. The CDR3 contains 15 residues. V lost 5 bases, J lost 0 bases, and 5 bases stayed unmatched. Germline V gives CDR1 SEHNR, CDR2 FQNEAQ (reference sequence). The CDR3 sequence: CASSARTGLNTEAFF. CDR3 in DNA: TGTGCCAGCAGCGCGCGGACAGGGCTGAACACTGAAGCTTTCTTT.

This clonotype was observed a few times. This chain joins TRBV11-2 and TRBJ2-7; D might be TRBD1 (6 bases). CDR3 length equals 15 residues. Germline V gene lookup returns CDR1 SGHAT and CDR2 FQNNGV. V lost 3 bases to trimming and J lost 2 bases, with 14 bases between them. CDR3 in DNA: TGTGCCAGCAGCTTGGGGGCCGGGGAGCCCTACGAGCAGTACTTC. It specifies CASSLGAGEPYEQYF. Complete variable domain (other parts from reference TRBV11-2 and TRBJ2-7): EAGVAQSPRYKIIEKRQSVAFWCNPISGHATLYWYQQILGQGPKLLIQFQNNGVVDDSQLPKDRFSAERLKGVDSTLKIQPAKLEDSAVYLCASSLGAGEPYEQYFGPGTRLTVT.

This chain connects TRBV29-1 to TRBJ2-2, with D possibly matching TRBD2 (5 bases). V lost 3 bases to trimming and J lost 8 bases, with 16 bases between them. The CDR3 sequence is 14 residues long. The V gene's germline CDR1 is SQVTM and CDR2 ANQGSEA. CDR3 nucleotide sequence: TGCAGCGTTGACGGTCCAGTGGCGGGTGGGGAGCTGTTTTTT. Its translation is CSVDGPVAGGELFF.

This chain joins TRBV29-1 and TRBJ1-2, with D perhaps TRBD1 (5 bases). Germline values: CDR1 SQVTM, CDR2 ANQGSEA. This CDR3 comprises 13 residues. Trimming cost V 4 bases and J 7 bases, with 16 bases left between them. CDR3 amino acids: CSVAFGRAGGYTF. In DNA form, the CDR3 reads TGCAGCGTTGCGTTTGGCAGGGCAGGTGGCTACACCTTC.

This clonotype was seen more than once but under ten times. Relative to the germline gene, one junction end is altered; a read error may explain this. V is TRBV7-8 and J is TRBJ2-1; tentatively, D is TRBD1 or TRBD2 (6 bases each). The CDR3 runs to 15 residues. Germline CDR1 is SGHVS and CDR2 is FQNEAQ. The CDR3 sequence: CASKRGADSYNEQLF. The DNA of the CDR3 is TGTGCCAGCAAAAGGGGGGCGGATTCCTACAATGAGCAGTTATTC.

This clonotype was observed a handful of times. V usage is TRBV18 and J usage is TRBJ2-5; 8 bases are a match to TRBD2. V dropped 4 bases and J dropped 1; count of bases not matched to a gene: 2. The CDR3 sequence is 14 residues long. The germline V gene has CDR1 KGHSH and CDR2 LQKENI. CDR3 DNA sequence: TGTGCCAGCTCACGGAGCGGGGGCCAAGAGACCCAGTACTTC. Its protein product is CASSRSGGQETQYF.

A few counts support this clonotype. This CDR3 reads CSVDSGGIQETQYF. CDR3 sequence (DNA): TGCAGCGTTGACTCAGGGGGGATCCAAGAGACCCAGTACTTC. The V gene is TRBV29-1, the J gene TRBJ2-5, with TRBD1 as a possible D gene (7 bases). The length of the CDR3 is 14 residues. The V gene lost 3 bases and the J gene lost 1 base, with 12 bases spanning the gap. Germline V gene lookup returns CDR1 SQVTM and CDR2 ANQGSEA.

The CDR3 is CASSPRLAGDGNEQFF. The CDR3 DNA is TGCGCCAGCAGCCCAAGACTAGCGGGAGATGGGAATGAGCAGTTCTTC. The chain links TRBV5-1 to TRBJ2-1; 12 bases line up with TRBD2. Germline assignment: CDR1 SGHRS and CDR2 YFSETQ. Trimming removed 4 bases from V and 7 bases from J; junction bases left unmatched: 9. CDR3 length: 16 amino acids.

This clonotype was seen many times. In DNA form, the CDR3 reads TGTGCCAGCAGCTTGGGTTTAGCGGGGGGGATCAATGAGCAGTTCTTC. Translation: CASSLGLAGGINEQFF. The rearrangement uses TRBV5-4 and TRBJ2-1; 11 nucleotides agree with TRBD2. The CDR3 has 16 residues. V trimming: 0 bases; J trimming: 6 bases; junction bases outside the gene matches: 5. The V gene's germline CDR1 is SGHNT and CDR2 YYREEE (reference sequence).